This entry features one T cell receptor (beta chain) sequence. The source of the sample is a study of T cell changes during pregnancy in multiple sclerosis. V lost 2 bases, J lost 0 bases, and 9 bases stayed unmatched. This CDR3 is built from 17 residues. Germline CDR1 is SQVTM and CDR2 is ANQGSEA. TCRdb's copy holds only in-frame clones and misses some; the assay was immunoSEQ multiplex PCR. The sample holds about 94,000 clones, over 85% seen once. The sequence was collected from a female donor with multiple sclerosis, enrolled in a pregnancy study. This specimen was peripheral blood, taken after pregnancy. This chain joins TRBV29-1 and TRBJ2-1; TRBD2 aligns across 8 bases. Here the CDR3 DNA reads TGCAGCGTTGAACCCCTACTAGCGGATAGCTCCTACAATGAGCAGTTCTTC. The encoded protein is CSVEPLLADSSYNEQFF.